Listed here is a single TCR beta chain. The antigen is not known. Amplification used 60 Vbeta primers and 13 Jbeta primers. Using immunoSEQ multiplex PCR, the repertoire was profiled, and TCRdb retains in-frame clones only, with some absent. This table has approximately 190,000 clones, roughly 87% appearing once. The sample is drawn from a study of cytomegalovirus exposure and HLA in healthy donors. The study's findings and limits: It was only CMV serostatus that was available as immune exposure information. In a later analysis, HLA-associated TCR beta chains were more clonally expanded than equally common others. The classifier reportedly diagnosed cytomegalovirus status with high sensitivity and specificity.

There are 11 residues in the CDR3. V lost 5 bases and J lost 4, with 6 bases in between. Per the germline V gene, CDR1 is MNHEY and CDR2 is SMNVEV (reference sequence). Sequenced material: PBMCs. The source is a boy aged 2-9 years in good health and CMV-seronegative. J is TRBJ2-7 and V is TRBV27; D is uncertain. As DNA, the CDR3 is TGTGCCAGCAGTCTCGGGTACGAGCAGTACTTC. Its translation is CASSLGYEQYF.